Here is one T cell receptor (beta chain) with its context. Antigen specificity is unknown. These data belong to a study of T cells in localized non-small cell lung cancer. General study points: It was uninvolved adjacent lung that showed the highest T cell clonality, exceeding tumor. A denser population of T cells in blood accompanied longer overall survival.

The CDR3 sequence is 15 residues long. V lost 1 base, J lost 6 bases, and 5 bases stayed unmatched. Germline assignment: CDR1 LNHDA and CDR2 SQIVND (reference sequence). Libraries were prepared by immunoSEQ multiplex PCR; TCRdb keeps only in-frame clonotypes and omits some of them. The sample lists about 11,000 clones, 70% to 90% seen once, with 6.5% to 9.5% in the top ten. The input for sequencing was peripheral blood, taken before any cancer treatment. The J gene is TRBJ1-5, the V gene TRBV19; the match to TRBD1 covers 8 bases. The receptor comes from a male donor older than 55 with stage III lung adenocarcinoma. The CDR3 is CASSIVSGGSQPQHF. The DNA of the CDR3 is TGTGCCAGTAGTATAGTATCAGGGGGCAGTCAGCCCCAGCATTTT.